This T cell receptor beta chain was retrieved from a study of blood T cell repertoires in COVID-19. About the research overall: Acute-phase and convalescent COVID-19 samples originated in the United States, Italy and Spain. In each case, the material was cDNA or gDNA derived from T cells, B-cell-depleted T cells, or PBMCs.

Participants came from about two dozen US areas, aged roughly 18 to 95 years. With 5 bases removed from V and 6 bases from J, the gap between germline ends came to 14 bases. The CDR3 is 13 amino acids. In germline, CDR1 is SGHTA, CDR2 FQGTGA. Source study methods: It was from reference gene primer amplification that nucleated cell counts were estimated. Measured with immunoSEQ multiplex PCR; TCRdb has only the in-frame clones, and not every one. V and J calls and clone size come straight from that table; D and trimming were deduced from the DNA. The table includes around 200,000 clones, approximately 85% detected once.

Input material: PBMCs or T cells enriched from blood (not recorded which). The V and J genes are TRBV7-3 and TRBJ2-7, with D tentatively TRBD2 (7 bases). This TCR was recovered from a man between 35 and 55 years old with acute COVID-19. Here the CDR3 reads CASSLGGGGEQYF. In DNA, the CDR3 is TGTGCCAGCAGCCTAGGCGGGGGCGGCGAGCAGTACTTC.